This T cell receptor beta chain is drawn from a study of cytomegalovirus exposure and HLA in healthy donors. Study outcomes and limitations: Three CMV-associated chains were confirmed in vitro to be specific for CMV antigens.

Details on this clone: Its antigen is as yet unknown.

Repertoires were generated with immunoSEQ multiplex PCR, while TCRdb's copy carries only in-frame clones and drops some. The sample carries 330,000 or so clones, 86% recorded once. The clonotype originates from a woman under 30 in good health and CMV-seronegative. The sequenced sample consisted of PBMCs.

CDR3 DNA: TGTGCCAGTAGTACGGGACAGGAGGGGCAGCCCCAGCATTTT. This encodes CASSTGQEGQPQHF. The chain carries TRBV19 and TRBJ1-5; 8 nucleotides line up with TRBD1. CDR1 and CDR2 from the germline V gene are LNHDA and SQIVND (reference sequence). This CDR3 is built from 14 residues. The trim removed 4 bases at V and 7 bases at J, leaving 6 bases unmatched.